This TCR beta chain was profiled in a study of early T cells in non-severe SARS-CoV-2 infection (dated by TCRdb to the early 2020s). For the study in its entirety: Because TCR sequencing was done on bulk RNA from unsorted whole blood, the alpha and beta chains could not be paired.

General findings and caveats noted by the study authors: VDJdb matching was skewed toward anti-spike CD8 responses, so virus-specific expansions were likely underestimated and private and CD4 specificities were missed.

This clonotype was seen many times. The target of this receptor is not known. One base away there is no much larger clone; base qualities are not given. Set within a cohort of healthcare workers in London, UK, this nested case-control study involved weekly PCR testing of nasopharyngeal swabs along with blood sampling. Healthcare workers were recruited between 23 and 31 March 2020, during the week of the UK lockdown, and were followed weekly for up to roughly 15 weeks. The germline V gene encodes CDR1 KGHSH and CDR2 LQKENI. The CDR3, cysteine through phenylalanine, is 13 amino acids long. Here the CDR3 DNA is all that survives: 39 bases in frame from base 1. Trimming accounts for 4 bases at V and 5 bases at J, while the number of junction bases matched to no gene is 3. Libraries came from 5' RACE. Sequencing instrument: NextSeq 500. In the TCR library protocol, unique molecular identifiers were attached to individual cDNA molecules to correct for PCR bias and sequencing error. Both TCR alpha and beta chains were sequenced, and tight co-correlation was observed between alpha and beta sequence abundances in each sample. The authors' analysis ran thus. Decombinator V4 was used to annotate TCR sequences for V gene, J gene and CDR3. Expanded TCRs were defined as changing significantly between any two time points under a Poisson model with p below 0.0001. TCR abundances were normalised to the total number of TCRs sequenced per sample and were expressed as counts per million. MAIT TCRs were defined by TRAV1-2 paired with TRAJ12, TRAJ20 or TRAJ33, and iNKT TCRs by TRAV10 paired with TRAJ18. VDJdb, accessed 1 November 2021, was searched for CMV, EBV and SARS-CoV-2 annotated TCRs, excluding TCRs annotated for multiple antigens. TCRdb trimmed the raw reads at Q25, called clones with MiXCR and kept productive beta chains. Each CDR3 protein gets just one entry, which takes the most common genes and DNA from the rows behind it. For this entry, the V and J calls and clone size follow TCRdb and not the study's own pipeline. The sample table lists approximately 99,000 distinct CDR3 sequences, over 10% of them with a count of one. The ten largest clonotypes hold 2.5% to 4% of the sample.

The sequence was obtained from an adult who was a healthcare worker with PCR-confirmed SARS-CoV-2 infection or an uninfected control (not recorded which). The V and J genes are TRBV18 and TRBJ1-2; TRBD1 aligns with 8 central bases. The sequenced material came from whole blood. The base sequence is TGTGCCAGCTCACGGACAGGGAGTTATGGCTACACCTTC. This codes for CASSRTGSYGYTF.